The clone carrying this T cell receptor (beta chain) has ten or more counts. The source of the sample is a study of early T cells in non-severe SARS-CoV-2 infection. Study at large: The chains were unpaired, and the sequenced material was bulk RNA from unsorted whole blood.

TCRdb redid the calling of the 5' RACE reads with MiXCR, one entry per CDR3 protein. The sample lists around 50,000 distinct CDR3 sequences, around 13% occurring once. V lost 2 bases to trimming and J lost 0 bases; unmatched junction nucleotides: 8. The CDR3 contains 18 residues. Germline lookup yields CDR1 SGHRS and CDR2 YFSETQ. Sequenced sample: whole blood. This clonotype originated in an adult who was a healthcare worker with PCR-confirmed SARS-CoV-2 infection or an uninfected control (not recorded which). This chain connects TRBV5-1 to TRBJ2-1; TRBD2 aligns across 10 bases. CDR3 protein: CASSFLPAGGSSYNEQFF. The DNA of the CDR3 is TGCGCCAGCAGCTTTCTCCCAGCGGGGGGGAGCTCCTACAATGAGCAGTTCTTC.